This T cell receptor beta chain was profiled in a study of identical twins (TCRdb year 2016). A note on the overall study: To test whether fetal clonotypes persist, this study deep-sequenced TCR alpha and beta repertoires from monozygotic twins, from unrelated adults of various ages, and from cord blood. Replicate twin experiments were performed at different times using different library preparation protocols to rule out contamination. The study at large found these results: Invariant T cells such as MAIT and iNKT could partly confound zero-insertion analyses, though diverse VJ usage argued against this for most clonotypes. Compared with coincidental sharing between unrelated individuals, an excess of low generation-probability sequences was observed among out-of-frame TCR alpha sequences shared between twins. Recombination models systematically underestimated out-of-frame TCR alpha sharing in monozygotic twins but agreed with sharing between unrelated individuals. In beta out-of-frame sequences, excess twin sharing was weaker, because having fewer shared sequences lowered the signal-to-noise ratio. Conclusions relied on cross-sectional statistical analysis, since the same donors could not be followed over many years. Fewer insertions were carried by abundant cord blood beta clonotypes; a weaker similar trend was observed in young adult naive repertoires, while no such trend was observed in memory repertoires.

V lost 6 bases and J lost 3 bases; the stretch between them is 18 bases long. The germline V gene (reference sequence) specifies LNHDA as CDR1 and SQIVND as CDR2. Its CDR3 holds 15 amino acids, cysteine through phenylalanine. Of all the DNA, just the CDR3 is kept, 45 bases in frame from base 1. All donors were healthy Caucasians. The twin cohort consisted of three pairs of female monozygotic twins, all aged roughly 18 to 30 years. Peripheral blood mononuclear cells were the source from which RNA for the TCR libraries was isolated. The method behind the library was 5' RACE. This sample was sequenced with an Illumina HiSeq 2000. A universal primer binding site was introduced by template switching, and a unique molecular identifier was present in the final cDNA, enabling accurate counting of TCR cDNA molecules. Specific primers in the conserved constant-segment region were used to synthesize first-strand cDNA for the TCR alpha and beta chains. To control for contamination, each cDNA library was double barcoded with a SMART-Mk sample barcode plus Illumina barcodes. Two successive PCR steps introduced TruSeq adapter sequences along with Illumina sample barcodes. TCR alpha and beta cDNA libraries were sequenced on the Illumina HiSeq platform with custom primers. In the paper's pipeline: MiGEC was used to process raw reads and extract unique molecular identifiers, and MiXCR was used to find CDR3 positions. For each individual, recombination models were inferred using an EM algorithm with the repgenHMM and IGoR tools. Shared clonotypes were analyzed with the tcR package in R, and sharing was normalized by the product of cloneset sizes. Out-of-frame nonproductive sequences were analyzed to study raw recombination free of thymic and clonal selection effects. TCRdb's own reprocessing of the public reads used fastp at Q25 and MiXCR and kept productive beta chains. Records with the same CDR3 protein are collapsed into one entry carrying the most frequent genes and DNA. TCRdb's processing, not the study's, gives the V and J calls here. Across this sample there are roughly 700,000 distinct CDR3 sequences, with 8.5% to 9% seen only once. The ten largest clones represent 0.98% of the sample.

The sample holds a few counts of this clonotype. Its specific antigen is unknown. Qualities for individual bases were not recorded, and no much larger clone is one base off. Another study also made use of these data, one on yellow fever vaccine responses in identical twins. Per the second study: According to the authors, the vaccine-induced T cell response in identical twins seemed to be partly convergent and partly specific to each individual. Focusing on identical twins, the study followed the T cell clones that responded to the vaccine, and did so with precision.

The origin of this receptor is a woman aged 18-29 years in good health. The rearranged segments are TRBV19 and TRBJ2-7; TRBD1 might be the D gene, on 6 matching bases. Sequencing was carried out using PBMCs. The DNA reads as follows: TGTGCCAGTAGCCCCTCAATGTGGGACAACTACGAGCAGTACTTC. The translation is CASSPSMWDNYEQYF.